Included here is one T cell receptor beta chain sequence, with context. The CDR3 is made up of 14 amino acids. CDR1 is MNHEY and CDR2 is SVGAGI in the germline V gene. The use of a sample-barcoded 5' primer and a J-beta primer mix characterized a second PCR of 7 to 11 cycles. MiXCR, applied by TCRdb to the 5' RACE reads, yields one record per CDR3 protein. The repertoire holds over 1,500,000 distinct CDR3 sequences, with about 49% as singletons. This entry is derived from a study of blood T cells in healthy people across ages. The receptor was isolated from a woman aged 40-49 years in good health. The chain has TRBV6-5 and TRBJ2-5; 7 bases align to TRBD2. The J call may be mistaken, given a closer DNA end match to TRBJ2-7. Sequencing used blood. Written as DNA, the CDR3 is TGTGCCAGCACATCGTCGGGGGGAGACTGCGAGCAGTACTTC. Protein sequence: CASTSSGGDCEQYF.